This T cell receptor (beta chain) is drawn from a study of graft-versus-host responses after intestinal transplantation. Remarks on this clone: What it binds is unknown.

TCRdb's table, derived via immunoSEQ multiplex PCR, lists solely in-frame clones and lacks some. The table records about 81,000 clones, around 93% of them present only once. The CDR3 length is 16 residues. Per the germline V gene, CDR1 is KGHSH and CDR2 is LQKENI. V gave up 6 bases and J gave up 1 base; unmatched junction bases: 9. Sequenced material: unstimulated CD4+ T cells sorted from spleen or lymph node cells, taken before transplant. This receptor was taken from a human donor who was the organ donor for an intestinal transplant. The V and J genes are TRBV18 and TRBJ2-3, with 8 bases that match TRBD2. The CDR3 coding sequence is TGTGCCAGCTCTCAGAATAGCGGGGCAGGCACAGATACGCAGTATTTT. It encodes CASSQNSGAGTDTQYF.